The 27 T cell receptor beta chains below all came from one sample that was sequenced in a study of spatial heterogeneity in lung cancer. Study findings and constraints: Tumors with more nonsynonymous mutations had more expanded intratumoral alpha and beta TCRs.

In TCRdb, the 5' RACE reads were re-called with MiXCR into one record per CDR3 protein. The table records about 13,000 distinct CDR3 sequences, 4.5% to 5.5% of them present only once. For these receptors, no antigen is known. Time point denoted: sample taken at primary tumor resection. The sequenced sample was lung tumor tissue, obtained at surgery. All receptors come from a male donor with early-stage non-small cell lung cancer.

This clonotype was observed at least ten times. This beta chain lies outside the target of a library built for alpha chains; its clone size means little. This chain uses TRBV6-5 with TRBJ1-1; D is ambiguous. The CDR3 is 16 residues long. Germline V lookup: CDR1 MNHEY, CDR2 SVGAGI. Trimming stripped 5 bases from V and 5 bases from J, with 21 bases between. CDR3 amino acids: CASSRVDWQGGTEAFF. The CDR3 DNA reads TGTGCCAGCAGTCGTGTTGACTGGCAAGGAGGGACTGAAGCTTTCTTT.

This clonotype was counted ten times or more. This beta chain was picked up by a library intended for alpha chains and is off target, so its count carries little meaning. This chain uses TRBV7-2 with TRBJ2-4; a weak D match, TRBD1 (6 bases). Trimming removed 3 bases at V and 3 bases at J, with 12 bases between. Germline assignment: CDR1 SGHTA and CDR2 FQGNSA. The CDR3 contains 15 residues. CDR3 in DNA: TGTGCCAGCAGCTTTACAGGGATTGTCAAAAACATTCAGTACTTC. It translates to CASSFTGIVKNIQYF. The variable domain in full, completed from reference TRBV7-2 and TRBJ2-4, reads GAGVSQSPSNKVTEKGKDVELRCDPISGHTALYWYRQSLGQGLEFLIYFQGNSAPDKSGLPSDRFSAERTGGSVSTLTIQRTQQEDSAVYLCASSFTGIVKNIQYFGAGTRLSVL.

This clonotype appeared many times. This beta chain is off target for a library built for alpha chains, so its abundance means little. This sequence joins TRBV4-3 and TRBJ2-3; 14 bases align to TRBD2. The CDR3 is 18 amino acids. Germline V gene data show CDR1 as LGHNA and CDR2 as YSLEER. The V and J ends lost 4 bases and 5 bases, in that order; junction bases with no gene match: 11. The CDR3 DNA sequence: TGCGCCAGCAGCCCCAGAGGGTTGACTAGCGGGGGGGAAGATACGCAGTATTTT. Translated: CASSPRGLTSGGEDTQYF.

The sample holds many counts of this clonotype. This beta chain is an unintended read in a library built for alpha chains; its size means little. The genes are TRBV4-2 and TRBJ1-3; D uncertain. CDR3 length: 16 amino acids. V was trimmed by 0 bases and J by 0 bases, leaving 9 bases between them. Per the germline V gene, CDR1 is LGHNA and CDR2 is YNFKEQ. The CDR3 DNA reads TGTGCCAGCAGCCAAGAGAGGGTCCACTCTGGAAACACCATATATTTT. Protein product: CASSQERVHSGNTIYF.

About this clonotype: Because this beta chain is a stray read in a library intended to capture alpha chains, its abundance should not be given much weight. The chain carries TRBV3-1 and TRBJ2-5, with D possibly matching TRBD2 (6 bases). The germline V and J ends were trimmed by 4 bases and 1 base, with 10 bases remaining between them. Germline lookup yields CDR1 LGHDT and CDR2 YNNKEL (reference sequence). The CDR3 runs 14 residues. CDR3 in DNA: TGTGCCAGCAGCCCCCGGGACTTCCAAGAGACCCAGTACTTC. It specifies CASSPRDFQETQYF.

This clonotype was seen ten or more times. As an off-target read in a library built for alpha chains, this beta chain has a frequency of little significance. J is TRBJ2-6 and V is TRBV18; the D gene is possibly TRBD1 (5 bases). The CDR3 sequence is 15 residues long. Trimming removed 5 bases from V and 2 bases from J, with 10 bases in between. Germline CDR1 reads KGHSH; CDR2 reads LQKENI. The DNA for the CDR3 is TGTGCCAGCTCAGACAGCATCGCTGGGGCCAACGTCCTGACTTTC. This gives the protein CASSDSIAGANVLTF.

This clonotype showed up many times. Since it is a stray read in a library aimed at alpha chains, this beta chain has a size that is not meaningful. V gene TRBV27 combines with J gene TRBJ2-7; TRBD2 aligns across 11 bases. The V gene's germline CDR1 is MNHEY and CDR2 SMNVEV (reference sequence). CDR3 length: 18 amino acids. The V and J ends lost 0 bases and 5 bases, in that order; junction bases with no gene match: 12. CDR3 in DNA: TGTGCCAGCAGTTTATCACGGCTAGCGGGGGGACCGAGGGACGAGCAGTACTTC. This codes for CASSLSRLAGGPRDEQYF.

Notes on this clonotype: A much larger clone differs from this one at a single base, so this may be a read error. Because this beta chain is a stray read in a library intended to capture alpha chains, its abundance should not be given much weight. The gene calls are TRBV24-1 and TRBJ2-2; TRBD2 is a possible D gene (5 bases). Germline-derived CDR1 and CDR2 are KGHDR and SFDVKD. This CDR3 has 11 residues. The CDR3 nucleotides read TGTGCCACCGGGTACACCGGGGAGCTGTGTTTT. It specifies CATGYTGELCF.

Many counts were recorded for this clonotype. Being off target in a library aimed at alpha chains, this beta chain has a size of little meaning. The V call is TRBV29-1, the J call TRBJ2-4, with D perhaps TRBD2 (6 bases). The V and J ends lost 3 bases and 8 bases respectively, with 14 bases between them. This CDR3 region has 13 residues. Germline V gene lookup returns CDR1 SQVTM and CDR2 ANQGSEA. The DNA for the CDR3 is TGCAGCGTTGAGGTCGACGGGGGAGACATTCAGTACTTC. Protein sequence: CSVEVDGGDIQYF.

This clonotype was recorded at least ten times. Because the library targeted alpha chains, this beta chain is an off-target read whose size means little. The rearrangement uses TRBV4-1 and TRBJ2-3; 7 positions match TRBD1. CDR1 MGHRA and CDR2 YSYEKL come from the germline V gene. The CDR3 length is 15 residues. The J segment lost 6 bases and the V segment lost 4 bases, leaving 10 bases of the junction unmatched. The CDR3 spells CASSRGQSSGDTQYF. The CDR3 DNA sequence: TGCGCCAGCAGCCGGGGACAGTCCTCGGGCGATACGCAGTATTTT.

In this sample, this clonotype turned up many times. The size of this beta chain means little, since it is a stray read in a library made for alpha chains. The DNA of the CDR3 is TGTGCCAGCAGCTTAGCGGGGGGGCTGCCTCTCTACGAGCAGTACTTC. The encoded protein is CASSLAGGLPLYEQYF. This chain connects TRBV7-2 to TRBJ2-7, with D maybe TRBD2 (7 bases). Between the trimmed V and J ends, which lost 0 bases and 3 bases, there was a span of 15 bases. Germline CDR1 reads SGHTA; CDR2 reads FQGNSA. The CDR3 spans 16 residues.

This clonotype was seen many times. At one boundary the junction diverges from the germline segment, which might be a read error. For a library built for alpha chains, this beta chain is a stray read; little rests on its size. The chain recombines TRBV7-7 with TRBJ1-1; no clear D. The CDR3 has 13 residues. Looked up from germline, CDR1 is SSHAT and CDR2 is FNYEAQ (reference sequence). Here the CDR3 reads CASSLGENTEAFF. CDR3 nucleotides: TGTGCTAGCAGCTTAGGCGAGAACACTGAAGCTTTCTTT.

Many counts were recorded for this clonotype. This beta chain is an unintended read in a library built for alpha chains; its size means little. The chain links TRBV7-2 to TRBJ2-1, with TRBD1 identical over 9 bases. The trim removed 3 bases at V and 8 bases at J, leaving 8 bases unmatched. Germline V CDR1 and CDR2: SGHTA, FQGNSA. CDR3 length: 15 residues. As DNA, the CDR3 is TGTGCCAGCAGCTTTCAGAAGACAGGGGGTTATGAGCAGTTCTTC. It encodes CASSFQKTGGYEQFF. The full variable domain, rest sourced from reference TRBV7-2 and TRBJ2-1, is GAGVSQSPSNKVTEKGKDVELRCDPISGHTALYWYRQSLGQGLEFLIYFQGNSAPDKSGLPSDRFSAERTGGSVSTLTIQRTQQEDSAVYLCASSFQKTGGYEQFFGPGTRLTVL.

This clonotype has ten or more counts. This beta chain lies outside the target of a library built for alpha chains; its clone size means little. The CDR3 loop is CASSRTPSAGASDTQYF. Here the CDR3 DNA reads TGTGCCAGCAGCCGCACCCCCTCAGCGGGGGCCTCAGATACGCAGTATTTT. The chain uses TRBV11-1 and TRBJ2-3, with TRBD2 matching 8 bases. V shed 5 bases and J 4 bases; nucleotides not matched to a gene: 14. Germline V CDR1 and CDR2: SGHAT, FQDESV (reference sequence). The CDR3 runs to 17 residues.

Many counts were recorded for this clonotype. This beta chain represents an off-target read in a library built for alpha chains; its size is of limited meaning. This rearrangement joins TRBV15 to TRBJ2-7; 14 nucleotides line up with TRBD2. Germline CDR1 reads LNHNV; CDR2 reads YYDKDF (reference sequence). J lost 2 bases, V lost 5 bases, and 2 bases had no gene match. This CDR3 is built from 15 residues. This chain's CDR3 is CATSEGLAGAYEQYF. The CDR3, as DNA: TGTGCCACCAGCGAGGGACTAGCGGGAGCCTACGAGCAGTACTTC.

This clonotype was counted many times. The size of this beta chain means little, since it is a stray read in a library made for alpha chains. V and J are TRBV6-5 and TRBJ2-2; D gene unclear. CDR3 length equals 12 residues. The V gene's germline CDR1 is MNHEY and CDR2 SVGAGI. Trimming shortened V by 5 bases and J by 8 bases, and 9 bases separated the two germline ends. The CDR3 DNA is TGTGCCAGCAGTCCCTCGACTGGGGAGCTGTTTTTT. Amino acids: CASSPSTGELFF.

This clonotype was seen only a few times. This beta chain is a stray read from a library made for alpha chains; its abundance is not meaningful. This chain uses TRBV20-1 with TRBJ1-2; D perhaps matches TRBD1 (5 bases). CDR3 length: 10 amino acids. V lost 5 bases and J 6 bases, leaving 7 bases between the germline ends. Germline assignment: CDR1 DFQATT and CDR2 SNEGSKA (reference sequence). CDR3 coding DNA: TGCAGTGCTTACAGGAATGGCTACACCTTC. It encodes CSAYRNGYTF.

This clonotype was observed at least ten times. This beta chain is an unintended read in a library built for alpha chains; its size means little. The genes are TRBV20-1 and TRBJ2-5; 9 bases match TRBD2. Germline values: CDR1 DFQATT, CDR2 SNEGSKA (reference sequence). The CDR3 runs 13 residues. CDR3 in DNA: TGCTGTACAGCTGTAGCGGGGGCAGAGACCCAGTACTTC. Its translation is CCTAVAGAETQYF.

This clonotype showed up many times. A library prepared for alpha chains yielded this beta chain as an off-target read; its size is of little meaning. The chain has TRBV2 and TRBJ1-4; 9 bases are a match to TRBD1. CDR1 SNHLY and CDR2 FYNNEI come from the germline V gene. The CDR3 sequence is 14 residues long. V lost 6 bases to trimming and J lost 8 bases; unmatched junction nucleotides: 7. CDR3 nucleotides: TGTGCCAGCAGAGTGGGACAGGGCGGGGAAAAACTGTTTTTT. Encoded protein: CASRVGQGGEKLFF.

This clonotype was seen a few times. This beta chain is a stray read from a library made for alpha chains; its abundance is not meaningful. The rearrangement uses TRBV6-1 and TRBJ2-2, with D unclear. Looked up from germline, CDR1 is MNHNS and CDR2 is SASEGT. The length of the CDR3 is 13 residues. Between the trimmed V and J ends, which lost 9 bases and 0 bases, there was a span of 8 bases. The CDR3 region has the DNA TGTGCCAGTGAGGTCCCGAACACCGGGGAGCTGTTTTTT. Translating it yields CASEVPNTGELFF.

This clonotype was counted many times. A library prepared for alpha chains yielded this beta chain as an off-target read; its size is of little meaning. V gene TRBV5-1 combines with J gene TRBJ1-2, with D unresolved. The CDR3 runs 13 residues. The V gene lost 4 bases and the J gene lost 1 base, with 8 bases spanning the gap. Per the germline V gene, CDR1 is SGHRS and CDR2 is YFSETQ. The CDR3 loop is CASSPTLNYGYTF. The CDR3, as DNA: TGCGCCAGCAGCCCAACACTTAACTATGGCTACACCTTC.

This clonotype occurred many times. A library prepared for alpha chains yielded this beta chain as an off-target read; its size is of little meaning. The chain employs TRBV19 and TRBJ1-4; possible D gene TRBD1, 5 bases. Germline CDR1 reads LNHDA; CDR2 reads SQIVND (reference sequence). Trimming took 5 bases from V and 0 from J, leaving 13 bases between them. The CDR3 contains 16 residues. Written as DNA, the CDR3 is TGTGCCAGTAGTCCGGGACTCACTACAACTAATGAAAAACTGTTTTTT. It specifies CASSPGLTTTNEKLFF.

By share, this clonotype ranks as medium-sized. This beta chain is a stray read from a library made for alpha chains; its abundance is not meaningful. The chain recombines TRBV7-9 with TRBJ2-7, with 9 bases matching TRBD1. The trim removed 4 bases at V and 3 bases at J, leaving 4 bases unmatched. The CDR3 runs to 14 residues. Per the germline V gene, CDR1 is SEHNR and CDR2 is FQNEAQ (reference sequence). In DNA, the CDR3 is TGTGCCAGCAGCTCGACAGGGGGTCACTACGAGCAGTACTTC. Translated: CASSSTGGHYEQYF.

This clonotype appeared a single time. The size of this beta chain means little, since it is a stray read in a library made for alpha chains. The rearrangement uses TRBV7-6 and TRBJ1-3; the D is unclear. The CDR3 length is 13 residues. CDR1 is SGHVS and CDR2 is FNYEAQ in the germline V gene. CDR3 loop: CVGSFGSGNTIYF. For the CDR3, the DNA is TGTGTCGGCAGCTTTGGCTCTGGAAACACCATATATTTT.

This clonotype was counted between two and nine times. This beta chain turned up in a library designed for alpha chains; as an off-target read, its abundance says little. The chain recombines TRBV6-6 with TRBJ1-1; TRBD1 might be the D (5 bases). Germline lookup yields CDR1 MNHNY and CDR2 SVGAGI (reference sequence). V gave up 7 bases and J gave up 10 bases, with 22 bases separating them. This CDR3 comprises 14 residues. The CDR3 region is CASTGATRASRAFF. In DNA, the CDR3 is TGTGCCAGCACCGGGGCCACCCGCGCGTCTCGAGCTTTCTTT.

This clonotype appeared many times. This beta chain is an unintended read in a library built for alpha chains; its size means little. This chain connects TRBV2 to TRBJ2-6; D assignment may be TRBD1 or TRBD2 (6 bases each). There are 13 residues in the CDR3. With 7 bases removed from V and 6 bases from J, the gap between germline ends came to 10 bases. CDR1 SNHLY and CDR2 FYNNEI come from the germline V gene. The CDR3 nucleotides read TGTGCCAGCAAGGGGGGAATGGCCAACGTCCTGACTTTC. It codes for CASKGGMANVLTF.

This clonotype was observed at least ten times. This beta chain lies outside the target of a library built for alpha chains; its clone size means little. This chain uses TRBV15 with TRBJ1-1, with D maybe TRBD1 (5 bases). The CDR3 length is 14 residues. Trimming took 3 bases from V and 3 from J, leaving 11 bases between them. The germline gives CDR1 LNHNV, CDR2 YYDKDF (reference sequence). CDR3 residues: CATSSRVVDTEAFF. DNA of the CDR3: TGTGCCACCAGCAGCAGGGTGGTCGACACTGAAGCTTTCTTT. The whole variable domain, remainder taken from reference TRBV15 and TRBJ1-1, is DAMVIQNPRYQVTQFGKPVTLSCSQTLNHNVMYWYQQKSSQAPKLLFHYYDKDFNNEADTPDNFQSRRPNTSFCFLDIRSPGLGDTAMYLCATSSRVVDTEAFFGQGTRLTVV.